The rows below give T cell receptor beta chains drawn from one sample of a study of blood T cell repertoires in COVID-19. The method was immunoSEQ multiplex PCR; TCRdb's version includes in-frame clones alone and lacks a portion of them. In the table there are around 60,000 clones, roughly 86% of which are singletons. Input material: peripheral blood. The receptors derive from a human donor in a cohort sampled during active COVID-19. Both conserved end residues are part of each CDR3. The D gene is left open where the match is weak. Some rows mark clone size as missing; the rest say once, few, many or name a class of expanded clone.

d_call: NA; clone_size: once; j_call: TRBJ1-5; v_call: TRBV27; cdr3_nt: TGTGCCAGCAGTTCCGAGTATAAGCAGCCCCAGCATTTT; cdr3_aa: CASSSEYKQPQHF
d_call: NA; clone_size: NA; j_call: TRBJ2-7; v_call: TRBV18; cdr3_nt: TGTGCCAGCTCACGACAAAAAGCGCGGGGCGGCGAGCAGTACTTC; cdr3_aa: CASSRQKARGGEQYF
d_call: NA; clone_size: NA; j_call: TRBJ1-2; v_call: TRBV18; cdr3_nt: TGTGCCAGCTCACTCAGTATTGGTGTCTACACCTTC; cdr3_aa: CASSLSIGVYTF
d_call: TRBD1; clone_size: NA; j_call: TRBJ1-5; v_call: TRBV9; cdr3_nt: TGTGCCAGCGGGGACAGTAGCAATCAGCCCCAGCATTTT; cdr3_aa: CASGDSSNQPQHF
d_call: TRBD1; clone_size: NA; j_call: TRBJ1-2; v_call: TRBV6-5; cdr3_nt: TGTGCCAGCAGACATGGACAGGGGGTTGGCTACACCTTC; cdr3_aa: CASRHGQGVGYTF
d_call: NA; clone_size: NA; j_call: TRBJ2-5; v_call: TRBV5-4; cdr3_nt: TGTGCCAGCAGCTTGGCCGAGGCAGAGACCCAGTACTTC; cdr3_aa: CASSLAEAETQYF
d_call: TRBD2; clone_size: NA; j_call: TRBJ2-2; v_call: TRBV6-5; cdr3_nt: TGTGCCAGCAGTTTAACTAGCGGGAGGTACACCGGGGAGCTGTTTTTT; cdr3_aa: CASSLTSGRYTGELFF
d_call: TRBD2; clone_size: NA; j_call: TRBJ2-3; v_call: TRBV6-4; cdr3_nt: TGTGCCAGCAGTGACGGACTAGCAGCTGATACGCAGTATTTT; cdr3_aa: CASSDGLAADTQYF
d_call: TRBD1; clone_size: NA; j_call: TRBJ1-4; v_call: TRBV9; cdr3_nt: TGTGCCAGCAGCGTTTCCTTACAGGGGGCGCGAGAAAAACTGTTTTTT; cdr3_aa: CASSVSLQGAREKLFF
d_call: TRBD1; clone_size: NA; j_call: TRBJ2-3; v_call: TRBV28; cdr3_nt: TGTGCCAGCAGCGCGACATTTGGACAGGGGAAGGATACGCAGTATTTT; cdr3_aa: CASSATFGQGKDTQYF
d_call: NA; clone_size: NA; j_call: TRBJ1-1; v_call: TRBV29-1; cdr3_nt: TGCAGCGTTGTAGAACCGGGAAGGCACACTGAAGCTTTCTTT; cdr3_aa: CSVVEPGRHTEAFF
d_call: TRBD2; clone_size: NA; j_call: TRBJ2-3; v_call: TRBV7-8; cdr3_nt: TGTGCCAGCAGCTTATCCCGTTTCAGCGGGAACACAGATACGCAGTATTTT; cdr3_aa: CASSLSRFSGNTDTQYF
d_call: NA; clone_size: NA; j_call: TRBJ2-7; v_call: TRBV5-1; cdr3_nt: TGCGCCAGCAGCTTGCAGGAGGAGTTCGAGCAGTACTTC; cdr3_aa: CASSLQEEFEQYF
d_call: NA; clone_size: NA; j_call: TRBJ1-2; v_call: TRBV18; cdr3_nt: TGTGCCAGCTCACCAACCTACAGGATATATGGCTACACCTTC; cdr3_aa: CASSPTYRIYGYTF
d_call: TRBD1; clone_size: NA; j_call: TRBJ1-2; v_call: TRBV6-2/TRBV6-3; cdr3_nt: TGTGCCAGCAGTGACAGGGTTTATGGCTACACCTTC; cdr3_aa: CASSDRVYGYTF
d_call: NA; clone_size: NA; j_call: TRBJ1-5; v_call: TRBV24-1; cdr3_nt: TGTGCCACCAGTGATCCAAATCAGCCCCAGCATTTT; cdr3_aa: CATSDPNQPQHF
d_call: NA; clone_size: NA; j_call: TRBJ2-1; v_call: TRBV7-6; cdr3_nt: TGTGCCAGCAGCCCGATTACACAGTTCACCGAGCAGTTCTTC; cdr3_aa: CASSPITQFTEQFF
d_call: NA; clone_size: NA; j_call: TRBJ2-1; v_call: TRBV7-6; cdr3_nt: TGTGCCAGCGGAGGAAGGGTTAATGAGCAGTTCTTC; cdr3_aa: CASGGRVNEQFF
d_call: TRBD1; clone_size: NA; j_call: TRBJ2-3; v_call: TRBV28; cdr3_nt: TGTGCCAGCAGTCGACAGGGGGTTGTATCAGATACGCAGTATTTT; cdr3_aa: CASSRQGVVSDTQYF
d_call: TRBD1; clone_size: NA; j_call: TRBJ1-1; v_call: TRBV27; cdr3_nt: TGTGCCAGCAGTTTACGCTCGGGACAGGGCGTAGGCACTGAAGCTTTCTTT; cdr3_aa: CASSLRSGQGVGTEAFF
d_call: NA; clone_size: NA; j_call: TRBJ1-3; v_call: TRBV19; cdr3_nt: TGTGCCAGTAGAGATCCCGGAGACTCTGGAAACACCATATATTTT; cdr3_aa: CASRDPGDSGNTIYF
d_call: NA; clone_size: few; j_call: TRBJ1-5; v_call: TRBV4-1; cdr3_nt: TGCGCCAGCAGCCCATCCCCCACCGGGGATCAGCCCCAGCATTTT; cdr3_aa: CASSPSPTGDQPQHF
d_call: TRBD1; clone_size: NA; j_call: TRBJ2-7; v_call: TRBV3-1/TRBV3-2; cdr3_nt: TGTGCCAGCAGCTCCCCGGCACAGGGGGCTCACGAGCAGTACTTC; cdr3_aa: CASSSPAQGAHEQYF
d_call: TRBD2; clone_size: NA; j_call: TRBJ2-7; v_call: TRBV5-1; cdr3_nt: TGCGCCAGCAGCTTATTAGCGGGAGTCTCCTACGAGCAGTACTTC; cdr3_aa: CASSLLAGVSYEQYF
d_call: TRBD1; clone_size: NA; j_call: TRBJ1-6; v_call: TRBV30; cdr3_nt: TGTGCCTGGGGGACAGGGAATTCACCCCTCCACTTT; cdr3_aa: CAWGTGNSPLHF
d_call: NA; clone_size: NA; j_call: TRBJ1-5; v_call: TRBV4-1; cdr3_nt: TGCGCCAGCAGCCAAGTTACAGGGTCGTGGAATCAGCCCCAGCATTTT; cdr3_aa: CASSQVTGSWNQPQHF
d_call: TRBD1; clone_size: NA; j_call: TRBJ2-7; v_call: TRBV4-1; cdr3_nt: TGCGCCAGCAGATTTAGCCCAACAGGGGCCACCTACGAGCAGTACTTC; cdr3_aa: CASRFSPTGATYEQYF
d_call: NA; clone_size: NA; j_call: TRBJ1-4; v_call: TRBV19; cdr3_nt: TGTGCCAGTAGTAGAAAAAACATCAATGAAAAACTGTTTTTT; cdr3_aa: CASSRKNINEKLFF
d_call: TRBD1; clone_size: NA; j_call: TRBJ1-5; v_call: TRBV4-1; cdr3_nt: TGCGCCAGCAGCCAAGATTCCACAGGGGGCCCGCCCCAGCATTTT; cdr3_aa: CASSQDSTGGPPQHF
d_call: NA; clone_size: once; j_call: TRBJ2-5; v_call: TRBV18; cdr3_nt: TGTGCCAGCTCACCGGGACAAGATCTTGGGACCCAGTACTTC; cdr3_aa: CASSPGQDLGTQYF
d_call: TRBD2; clone_size: NA; j_call: TRBJ2-5; v_call: TRBV28; cdr3_nt: TGTGCCAGCAGTCCGATGACTAGCGGCCAAGAGACCCAGTACTTC; cdr3_aa: CASSPMTSGQETQYF
d_call: TRBD1; clone_size: NA; j_call: TRBJ2-7; v_call: TRBV28; cdr3_nt: TGTGCCAGCAGTCCCGCCGGGGACAGAGCCTACGAGCAGTACTTC; cdr3_aa: CASSPAGDRAYEQYF